Sequencing of this TCR beta chain was carried out in a study of blood T cell repertoires in COVID-19. Looking at the study overall: Samples came from the United States, Italy and Spain, spanning acute and convalescent COVID-19. Sample material is recorded as cDNA or gDNA derived from T cells, B-cell-depleted T cells, or PBMCs.

The sample holds one count of this clone. Per the germline V gene, CDR1 is SGDLS and CDR2 is YYNGEE. CDR3 size: 14 residues. The germline V and J ends were trimmed by 3 bases and 4 bases, with 11 bases remaining between them. Original data processing: By means of reference gene primer amplification, nucleated cell counts were estimated. The protocol was immunoSEQ multiplex PCR, while the TCRdb copy is restricted to in-frame clones and leaves out a portion. V, J and clone size are taken as reported in that table, and D and trimming were inferred from the DNA itself. This table holds about 200,000 clones, about 90% found once.

Sample: peripheral blood. The chain recombines TRBV9 with TRBJ1-3; tentatively, D is TRBD1 (6 bases). This clonotype was sampled from a man aged 25-40 years with acute or convalescent COVID-19. The chain's CDR3 is CASSGGGSGNTIYF. Here the CDR3 DNA reads TGTGCCAGCAGCGGAGGGGGTTCAGGAAACACCATATATTTT.